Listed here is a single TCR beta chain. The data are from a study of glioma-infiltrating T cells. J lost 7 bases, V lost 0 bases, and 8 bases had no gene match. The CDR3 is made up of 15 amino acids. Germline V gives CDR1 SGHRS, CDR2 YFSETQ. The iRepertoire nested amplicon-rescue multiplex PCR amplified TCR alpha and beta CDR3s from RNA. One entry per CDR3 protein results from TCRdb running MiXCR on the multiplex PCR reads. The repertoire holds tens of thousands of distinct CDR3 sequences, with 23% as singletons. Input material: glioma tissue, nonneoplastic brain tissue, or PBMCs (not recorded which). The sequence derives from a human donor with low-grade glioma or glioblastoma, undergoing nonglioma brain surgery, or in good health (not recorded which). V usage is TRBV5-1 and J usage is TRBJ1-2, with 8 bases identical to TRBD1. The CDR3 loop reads CASSLEVAGGVGYTF. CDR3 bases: TGCGCCAGCAGCTTGGAGGTAGCAGGGGGCGTTGGCTACACCTTC.